The next 13 T cell receptor beta chains were all read from a single sample in a study of shared clonotypes between healthy human individuals. TCRdb's table, derived via immunoSEQ multiplex PCR, lists solely in-frame clones and lacks some. The table lists roughly 2.6 million clones, more than 80% of them singletons, with over 0.12% in the top ten. The sequenced sample was naive CD4+ T cells sorted from blood. Subset noted: CD45RA+ positively selected. These receptors came from a man aged 18 to 30 in good health.

Concerning this clone itself: Relative to the germline gene, one junction end is altered; a read error may explain this. The rearrangement links TRBV7-7 to TRBJ2-1, with 9 bases identical to TRBD2. Germline loops: CDR1 SSHAT, CDR2 FNYEAQ (reference sequence). The CDR3 totals 14 residues. CDR3 protein: CASSLLLAGSEQFF. CDR3 coding DNA: TGTGCTAGCAGCTTACTCCTAGCGGGAAGTGAGCAGTTCTTC.

This chain uses TRBV30 with TRBJ2-2, with D uncertain. Germline CDR1 is GTSNPN and CDR2 is SVGIG (reference sequence). Trimming stripped 0 bases from V and 6 bases from J, with 11 bases between. The CDR3 contains 14 residues. DNA for the CDR3: TGTGCCTGGAGTGTACCGGTTTATGCCGGGGAGCTGTTTTTT. Protein: CAWSVPVYAGELFF. The complete variable domain, with remaining parts taken from reference TRBV30 and TRBJ2-2, reads SQTIHQWPATLVQPVGSPLSLECTVEGTSNPNLYWYRQAAGRGLQLLFYSVGIGQISSEVPQNLSASRPQDRQFILSSKKLLLSDSGFYLCAWSVPVYAGELFFGEGSRLTVL.

This clone was observed once. V is TRBV6-5 and J is TRBJ1-2; D gene unclear. Germline CDR1 reads MNHEY; CDR2 reads SVGAGI. The CDR3 runs to 15 residues. Trimming removed 7 bases from V and 7 bases from J, with 22 bases in between. The CDR3 region is CASTPGRLGQLGYTF. The CDR3 DNA reads TGTGCCAGCACCCCAGGAAGACTGGGCCAGCTTGGCTACACCTTC.

This sequence joins TRBV5-1 and TRBJ1-1, with a weak D call TRBD1 (5 bases). CDR1 is SGHRS and CDR2 is YFSETQ in the germline V gene. Trimming stripped 4 bases from V and 1 base from J, with 14 bases between. CDR3 length: 15 residues. CDR3 in DNA: TGCGCCAGCAGCGTGGGACCCGGACAGAACACTGAAGCTTTCTTT. Translating it yields CASSVGPGQNTEAFF.

The chain joins TRBV5-5 to TRBJ2-1; 11 nucleotides agree with TRBD2. Germline CDR1 is SGHKS and CDR2 is YYEKEE (reference sequence). This CDR3 has 19 residues. Trimming at V came to 4 bases and at J to 1 base, leaving 13 bases not matched to a gene. Here the CDR3 DNA reads TGTGCCAGCAGCCAACCGGACCAACTAGCGGGGGTTTCCTACAATGAGCAGTTCTTC. As protein: CASSQPDQLAGVSYNEQFF.

V is TRBV9 and J is TRBJ2-4; 9 nucleotides align to TRBD1. Germline lookup yields CDR1 SGDLS and CDR2 YYNGEE. The CDR3 covers 17 residues. Trimming at V came to 5 bases and at J to 1 base, leaving 10 bases not matched to a gene. Here the CDR3 DNA reads TGTGCCAGCAGGTCTCCCGGGACAGGGACCGCCAAAAACATTCAGTACTTC. Translated, it gives CASRSPGTGTAKNIQYF.

Turning to this clone: The same CDR3 also results from other DNA sequences found in this sample. The chain is built from TRBV5-1 and TRBJ1-4, with D maybe TRBD1 (6 bases). The germline CDR1 and CDR2 sequences are SGHRS and YFSETQ. With 0 bases removed from V and 7 bases from J, the gap between germline ends came to 10 bases. This CDR3 is 14 amino acids long. Written as DNA, the CDR3 is TGCGCCAGCAGCTTGGCAGGGGCGGGTGAAAAACTGTTTTTT. Its translation: CASSLAGAGEKLFF.

V is TRBV30 and J is TRBJ1-5; TRBD1 matches at 7 bases. The CDR3 has 13 residues. Per germline, CDR1 GTSNPN and CDR2 SVGIG (reference sequence). J was trimmed by 7 bases and V by 2 bases; bases with no gene match: 5. CDR3 DNA: TGTGCCTGGAGTTTCGACAGGGAGCAGCCCCAGCATTTT. This codes for CAWSFDREQPQHF.

J is TRBJ2-6 and V is TRBV5-1; D gene unclear. V was clipped by 1 base and J by 2 bases, with 10 bases between them. This CDR3 contains 16 residues. Germline V CDR1 and CDR2: SGHRS, YFSETQ. DNA for the CDR3: TGCGCCAGCAGCTTGACGAAACTAACTGGGGCCAACGTCCTGACTTTC. Translated, it gives CASSLTKLTGANVLTF.

A few counts support this clone. The chain uses TRBV9 and TRBJ1-4, with TRBD1 identical over 7 bases. Losses at the gene ends were 4 bases for V and 7 bases for J; bases not matched to a gene: 10. Germline CDR1 reads SGDLS; CDR2 reads YYNGEE. The CDR3 is made up of 15 amino acids. The CDR3 DNA follows: TGTGCCAGCAGCCCACAGACCGGGACAGTTGAAAAACTGTTTTTT. Translated, it gives CASSPQTGTVEKLFF. Drawing the rest from reference TRBV9 and TRBJ1-4, the complete variable domain is DSGVTQTPKHLITATGQRVTLRCSPRSGDLSVYWYQQSLDQGLQFLIQYYNGEERAKGNILERFSAQQFPDLHSELNLSSLELGDSALYFCASSPQTGTVEKLFFGSGTQLSVL.

V gene TRBV7-9 combines with J gene TRBJ2-7; either TRBD1 or TRBD2 may fit D (6 bases each). The CDR3 consists of 16 residues. Germline values: CDR1 SEHNR, CDR2 FQNEAQ (reference sequence). Between the trimmed V and J ends, which lost 4 bases and 3 bases, there was a span of 19 bases. CDR3 sequence: CASSSFRGLTFYEQYF. The CDR3 DNA follows: TGTGCCAGCAGCTCTTTCCGGGGGCTCACCTTCTACGAGCAGTACTTC.

The sample holds one count of this clone. The rearrangement links TRBV27 to TRBJ2-1; D is possibly TRBD1 or TRBD2 (5 bases each). V lost 5 bases and J 8 bases, leaving 10 bases between the germline ends. Per the germline V gene, CDR1 is MNHEY and CDR2 is SMNVEV (reference sequence). The CDR3 covers 12 residues. CDR3 amino acids: CASSRGVDEQFF. CDR3 sequence (DNA): TGTGCCAGCAGTCGAGGGGTGGATGAGCAGTTCTTC.

The CDR3 DNA is TGTGCCAGCAGGAGGGGCGGAAGCTCCTACGAGCAGTACTTC. Translated, it gives CASRRGGSSYEQYF. The V call is TRBV6-5, the J call TRBJ2-7; either TRBD1 or TRBD2 may fit D (5 bases each). Between the trimmed V and J ends, which lost 6 bases and 0 bases, there was a span of 12 bases. Germline loops: CDR1 MNHEY, CDR2 SVGAGI. The CDR3 contains 14 residues.